Listed here are 4 T cell receptor beta chains from one sample, sequenced in a study of low-dose radiotherapy and immunotherapy resistance in tumors (dated by TCRdb to 2022 to 2024). The sample's time point, from its label and the paper: after trial treatment. The meaning of the sample's treatment or condition label: LDRT plus nivolumab, ipilimumab, low-dose cyclophosphamide and aspirin (RACIN trial). Sequencing used an Illumina HiSeq 2500. First-strand cDNA was synthesized with Superscript III and a set of TRAV- and TRBV-specific primers, covering both TCRalpha and TCRbeta chains. TCRs were amplified for about 20 PCR cycles with Phusion, using a constant-region primer paired with the adapter attached to the V primers. TCRdb trimmed public reads at Q25 via fastp, called clones via MiXCR and kept in-frame beta chains. Under each unique CDR3 protein, matching rows form one entry showing the most common genes and DNA. The sample table shows around 100,000 distinct CDR3 sequences, and roughly 19% are seen once. The ten most abundant clones make up more than 10% of the sample.

Specimen: PBMCs, collected after low-dose radiotherapy plus immunotherapy. The receptors derive from a female donor with ovarian cancer.

This clonotype was counted many times. The rearrangement uses TRBV12-3 or TRBV12-4 and TRBJ2-1; TRBD2 matches 14 bases. With 6 bases clipped from V and 7 bases from J, the junction kept 5 bases outside the gene matches. This CDR3 has 15 amino acids. CDR3 sequence (DNA): TGTGCCAGCAGCTCCGGACTAGCGGGAGGAAATGAGCAGTTCTTC. Amino acids: CASSSGLAGGNEQFF.

Ten or more counts support this clonotype. This chain connects TRBV5-5 to TRBJ1-1, with TRBD1 as a possible D gene (6 bases). The CDR3 loop spans 16 amino acids. The germline CDR1 and CDR2 sequences are SGHKS and YYEKEE (reference sequence). V was shortened by 4 bases and J by 5 bases, with 21 bases between the two germline ends. The CDR3 sequence: CASSLHGLGGSTEAFF. The CDR3 DNA is TGTGCCAGCAGCCTACACGGCTTAGGGGGTAGTACTGAAGCTTTCTTT.

V usage is TRBV4-2 and J usage is TRBJ2-3; unclear D gene. V lost 5 bases, J lost 6 bases, and 15 bases lay in between. Germline V gives CDR1 LGHNA, CDR2 YNFKEQ. The CDR3 length is 14 residues. As DNA, the CDR3 is TGTGCCAGCAGCACGGGCCACGTTGACGATACGCAGTATTTT. The encoded protein is CASSTGHVDDTQYF.

The sample holds many counts of this clonotype. The CDR3 is CASSLGQGYEQFF. For the CDR3, the DNA is TGCGCCAGCAGCTTGGGACAGGGCTATGAGCAGTTCTTC. The rearrangement joins TRBV5-1 to TRBJ2-1; TRBD1 agrees at 7 bases. The CDR3 sequence is 13 residues long. V lost 0 bases, J lost 8 bases, and 2 bases stayed unmatched. Germline V CDR1 and CDR2: SGHRS, YFSETQ. Combining the CDR3 with reference TRBV5-1 and TRBJ2-1 gives the whole variable domain KAGVTQTPRYLIKTRGQQVTLSCSPISGHRSVSWYQQTPGQGLQFLFEYFSETQRNKGNFPGRFSGRQFSNSRSEMNVSTLELGDSALYLCASSLGQGYEQFFGPGTRLTVL.